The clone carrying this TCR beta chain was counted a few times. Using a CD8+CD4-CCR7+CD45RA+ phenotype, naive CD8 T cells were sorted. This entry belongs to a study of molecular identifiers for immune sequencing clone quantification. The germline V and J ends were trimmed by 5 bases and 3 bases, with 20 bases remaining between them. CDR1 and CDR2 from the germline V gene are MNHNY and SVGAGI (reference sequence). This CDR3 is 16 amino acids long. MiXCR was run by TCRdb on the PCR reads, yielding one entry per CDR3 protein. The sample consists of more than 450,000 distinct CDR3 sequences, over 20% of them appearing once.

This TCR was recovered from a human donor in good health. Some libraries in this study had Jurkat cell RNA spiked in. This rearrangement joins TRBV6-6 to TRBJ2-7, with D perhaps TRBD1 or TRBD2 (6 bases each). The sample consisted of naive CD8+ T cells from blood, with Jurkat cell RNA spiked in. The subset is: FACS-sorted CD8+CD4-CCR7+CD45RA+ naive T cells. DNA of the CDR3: TGTGCCAGCAGTCCAGGGGAAGCGGGCCTACTCTACGAGCAGTACTTC. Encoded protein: CASSPGEAGLLYEQYF.